The next 8 T cell receptor beta chains were all read from a single sample in a study of kidney transplant recipient with SARS-CoV-2 infection. TCRdb itself ran the reads through MiXCR, one entry per CDR3 protein. The sample lists 200,000 to 250,000 distinct CDR3 sequences, under 30% seen once, with less than 8.5% in the top ten. The source was a blood sample, collected at baseline and between days 110 and 120 from a kidney transplant recipient. These receptor sequences come from a young adult male patient who had COVID-19 and was a kidney transplant recipient. A subset of T cells may come from the graft donor.

With respect to this clonotype: A much larger clone is a single base away; this may be a read error. The chain is built from TRBV24-1 and TRBJ2-1; D gene ambiguous. In germline, CDR1 is KGHDR, CDR2 SFDVKD. The ends were cut back, 2 bases at V and 8 bases at J, with 15 bases in the middle. The CDR3 runs to 15 residues. The CDR3: CATSDSGSDSDEQFF. CDR3 DNA: TGTGCCACCAGTGATTCCGGGTCAGACTCAGATGAGCAGTTCTTC.

This clonotype was detected ten times or more. The rearrangement links TRBV18 to TRBJ2-7; weak D call: TRBD1 (6 bases). The CDR3 totals 13 residues. Germline loops: CDR1 KGHSH, CDR2 LQKENI. With 1 base removed from V and 3 bases from J, the gap between germline ends came to 7 bases. For the CDR3, the DNA is TGTGCCAGCTCACCACGACAGGACTACGAGCAGTACTTC. Its protein is CASSPRQDYEQYF. Combining the CDR3 with reference TRBV18 and TRBJ2-7 gives the whole variable domain NAGVMQNPRHLVRRRGQEARLRCSPMKGHSHVYWYRQLPEEGLKFMVYLQKENIIDESGMPKERFSAEFPKEGPSILRIQQVVRGDSAAYFCASSPRQDYEQYFGPGTRLTVT.

This clonotype was detected ten times or more. The chain couples TRBV4-1 to TRBJ1-2; D is possibly TRBD1 (5 bases). V was clipped by 3 bases and J by 5 bases, with 10 bases between them. Germline loops: CDR1 MGHRA, CDR2 YSYEKL. The CDR3 has 13 amino acids. The CDR3 region has the DNA TGCGCCAGCAGCCAGACTGACAGTTATGGCTACACCTTC. Translation gives CASSQTDSYGYTF.

About this clonotype: Being one base from a much bigger clone, this may be a read error. The chain links TRBV5-1 to TRBJ1-2; D is ambiguous. Germline V gene lookup returns CDR1 SGHRS and CDR2 YFSETQ. The CDR3 has 16 residues. The CDR3 coding sequence is TGCGCCAGCAACAGATCATCGGTTCGAAAGACCTATGACTACACCTTC. Its translation is CASNRSSVRKTYDYTF.

This clonotype was seen repeatedly, ten times or more. This chain uses TRBV20-1 with TRBJ2-5; 10 nucleotides match TRBD2. Germline-derived CDR1 and CDR2 are DFQATT and SNEGSKA (reference sequence). J lost 1 base, V lost 5 bases, and 7 bases had no gene match. The CDR3 loop spans 15 amino acids. CDR3 nucleotide sequence: TGCAGTGCTCCCCCGGCTAGCGGGAGCCAAGAGACCCAGTACTTC. It encodes CSAPPASGSQETQYF.

This clonotype was observed at least ten times. The gene calls are TRBV16 and TRBJ1-2; D not certain. The V end lost 3 bases, the J end lost 4 bases, and 21 bases lay between the germline ends. CDR1 and CDR2 (germline): KGHSY, FQNENV. The CDR3 loop spans 17 amino acids. CDR3 sequence (DNA): TGTGCCAGCAGCCACCCCGGGGTCGTTAGAAAGACCTATGGCTACACCTTC. This translates into CASSHPGVVRKTYGYTF. Supplemented by reference TRBV16 and TRBJ1-2, the full variable domain reads GEEVAQTPKHLVRGEGQKAKLYCAPIKGHSYVFWYQQVLKNEFKFLISFQNENVFDETGMPKERFSAKCLPNSPCSLEIQATKLEDSAVYFCASSHPGVVRKTYGYTFGSGTRLTVV.

This clonotype was counted at least ten times. The chain carries TRBV5-1 and TRBJ1-2; D uncertain. The CDR3 has 16 amino acids. V was shortened by 7 bases and J by 4 bases, with 23 bases between the two germline ends. Germline-derived CDR1 and CDR2 are SGHRS and YFSETQ. The CDR3 sequence is CASSTQSVRKTYGYTF. CDR3 DNA sequence: TGCGCCAGCTCCACGCAATCGGTTCGAAAGACCTATGGCTACACCTTC.

This clonotype has a handful of counts. The V gene is TRBV3-2, the J gene TRBJ2-5. TRBV3-2 is given as a pseudogene. The CDR3 loop spans 12 amino acids. The CDR3 reads CASSQGRETQYF. CDR3 DNA sequence: TGTGCCAGCAGCCAAGGTCGGGAGACCCAGTACTTC.